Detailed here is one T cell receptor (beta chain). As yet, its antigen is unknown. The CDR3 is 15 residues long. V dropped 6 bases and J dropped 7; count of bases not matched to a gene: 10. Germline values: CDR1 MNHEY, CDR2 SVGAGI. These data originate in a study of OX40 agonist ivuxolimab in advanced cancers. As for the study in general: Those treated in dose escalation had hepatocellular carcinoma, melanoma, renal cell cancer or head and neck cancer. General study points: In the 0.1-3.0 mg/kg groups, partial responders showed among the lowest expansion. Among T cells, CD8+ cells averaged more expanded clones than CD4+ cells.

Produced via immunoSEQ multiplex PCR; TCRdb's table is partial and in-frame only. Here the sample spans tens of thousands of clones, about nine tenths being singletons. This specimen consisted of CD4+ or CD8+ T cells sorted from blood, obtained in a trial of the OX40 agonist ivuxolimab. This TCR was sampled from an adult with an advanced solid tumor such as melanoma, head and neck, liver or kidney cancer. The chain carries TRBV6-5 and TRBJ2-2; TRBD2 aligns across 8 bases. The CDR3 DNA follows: TGTGCCAGCAGCCCATCGGGACTAGGTGGCGGGGAGCTGTTTTTT. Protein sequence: CASSPSGLGGGELFF.